These 32 T cell receptor beta chains originate from one sample sequenced in a study of molecular identifiers for immune sequencing clone quantification. TCRdb recomputed calls from the PCR reads with MiXCR, one row per CDR3 protein. Of about half a million distinct CDR3 sequences in the sample, over 20% were seen once. Specimen: naive CD8+ T cells from blood, with Jurkat cell RNA spiked in. Subset specified: FACS-sorted CD8+CD4-CCR7+CD45RA+ naive T cells. The receptors were sampled from a human donor in good health. Some libraries in this study had Jurkat cell RNA spiked in.

The CDR3 protein is CASSTLTGSRSIGLPGANVLTF. CDR3 coding DNA: TGTGCCAGCAGCACCCTCACAGGGTCCAGGTCCATTGGGCTTCCTGGGGCCAACGTCCTGACTTTC. The chain recombines TRBV27 with TRBJ2-6; D is possibly TRBD1 (6 bases). The CDR3 loop spans 22 amino acids. Germline V gene data show CDR1 as MNHEY and CDR2 as SMNVEV (reference sequence). V gave up 6 bases and J gave up 2 bases, with 32 bases separating them.

The genes are TRBV5-5 and TRBJ2-7, with 7 bases matching TRBD1. Germline CDR1 reads SGHKS; CDR2 reads YYEKEE (reference sequence). The CDR3 is made up of 14 amino acids. V dropped 3 bases and J dropped 5; count of bases not matched to a gene: 8. CDR3 sequence (DNA): TGTGCCAGCAGCTCAAGACAGGGAAACAACGAGCAGTACTTC. It encodes CASSSRQGNNEQYF.

The gene calls are TRBV11-2 and TRBJ2-5; TRBD2 is a possible D gene (6 bases). The CDR3 has 14 residues. The ends were cut back, 6 bases at V and 7 bases at J, with 18 bases in the middle. CDR1 and CDR2 from the germline V gene are SGHAT and FQNNGV. The CDR3 reads CASREGSGSGTQYF. The DNA for the CDR3 is TGTGCCAGCAGGGAGGGTAGCGGTTCTGGGACCCAGTACTTC. The full variable domain, its missing parts supplied by reference TRBV11-2 and TRBJ2-5, is EAGVAQSPRYKIIEKRQSVAFWCNPISGHATLYWYQQILGQGPKLLIQFQNNGVVDDSQLPKDRFSAERLKGVDSTLKIQPAKLEDSAVYLCASREGSGSGTQYFGPGTRLLVL.

This clonotype turned up a few times. The rearrangement links TRBV4-1 to TRBJ2-5; 8 bases map to TRBD1. In germline, CDR1 is MGHRA, CDR2 YSYEKL. Unmatched junction bases numbered 11, after V lost 4 bases and J lost 4 bases. The CDR3 totals 16 residues. The CDR3: CASSPYHRGSVETQYF. The DNA of the CDR3 is TGCGCCAGCAGCCCGTACCACAGGGGGTCGGTAGAGACCCAGTACTTC.

In the case of this clonotype: Given a much more abundant clone one base away, this may be a read error. The J gene is TRBJ2-7, the V gene TRBV12-3 or TRBV12-4; D perhaps matches TRBD2 (6 bases). The CDR3 runs to 14 residues. The CDR3 nucleotides read TGTGCCAACAGTTTAGCGGCAGGGAGCTACGAGCAGTACTTC. Translated, it gives CANSLAAGSYEQYF.

This clonotype turned up a few times. The V and J genes are TRBV5-4 and TRBJ2-7; TRBD1 agrees at 9 bases. V shed 0 bases, J shed 3 bases, and the junction held 10 bases outside the gene matches. The CDR3 covers 17 residues. Germline V gene lookup returns CDR1 SGHNT and CDR2 YYREEE (reference sequence). The CDR3 DNA reads as TGTGCCAGCAGCTTGGCCCTAAACCGACAGGGGGGCTACGAGCAGTACTTC. This encodes CASSLALNRQGGYEQYF. The complete variable domain, with remaining parts taken from reference TRBV5-4 and TRBJ2-7, reads ETGVTQSPTHLIKTRGQQVTLRCSSQSGHNTVSWYQQALGQGPQFIFQYYREEENGRGNFPPRFSGLQFPNYSSELNVNALELDDSALYLCASSLALNRQGGYEQYFGPGTRLTVT.

This clonotype has only a few counts. The chain recombines TRBV9 with TRBJ1-1; D remains unclear. Trimming pared 0 bases from V and 3 bases from J, leaving 9 bases between. Per the germline V gene, CDR1 is SGDLS and CDR2 is YYNGEE. The length of the CDR3 is 14 residues. In DNA, the CDR3 is TGTGCCAGCAGCGTAGTTCCAGGAGACACTGAAGCTTTCTTT. Protein sequence: CASSVVPGDTEAFF.

The V call is TRBV4-3, the J call TRBJ1-1; D is unresolved. Between the trimmed V and J ends, which lost 4 bases and 6 bases, there was a span of 15 bases. The germline gives CDR1 LGHNA, CDR2 YSLEER. There are 14 residues in the CDR3. In nucleotides, the CDR3 is TGCGCCAGCAGCCGAGATAGGGCTCGCGCTGAAGCTTTCTTT. Protein product: CASSRDRARAEAFF.

This clonotype was seen many times. The gene calls are TRBV4-1 and TRBJ1-5, with D hard to call. CDR1 and CDR2 from the germline V gene are MGHRA and YSYEKL. V was clipped by 2 bases and J by 3 bases, with 20 bases between them. CDR3 size: 18 residues. The CDR3 sequence: CASSQSLGRTLFNQPQHF. The CDR3 DNA sequence: TGCGCCAGCAGCCAATCGCTGGGTCGGACGCTATTCAATCAGCCCCAGCATTTT.

The rearrangement uses TRBV13 and TRBJ2-3, with 12 bases identical to TRBD2. The V gene's germline CDR1 is PRHDT and CDR2 FYEKMQ (reference sequence). The length of the CDR3 is 19 residues. Trimming at V came to 6 bases and at J to 0 bases, leaving 13 bases not matched to a gene. The CDR3 loop is CASSEKLAGGHTSTDTQYF. The CDR3 nucleotides read TGTGCCAGCAGTGAAAAACTAGCGGGGGGCCATACTAGCACAGATACGCAGTATTTT.

The chain is built from TRBV27 and TRBJ2-7, with D perhaps given as TRBD1 or TRBD2 (5 bases each). CDR3 length equals 10 residues. V gave up 8 bases and J gave up 5 bases, with 7 bases separating them. Germline V lookup: CDR1 MNHEY, CDR2 SMNVEV (reference sequence). DNA of the CDR3: TGTGCCAGCGGGGGTCACGAGCAGTACTTC. This sequence encodes CASGGHEQYF.

This clonotype was picked up many times. The chain uses TRBV13 and TRBJ2-3; the D gene is possibly TRBD2 (6 bases). The CDR3 has 15 residues. Trimming took 5 bases from V and 6 from J, leaving 18 bases between them. Germline V gives CDR1 PRHDT, CDR2 FYEKMQ (reference sequence). For the CDR3, the DNA is TGTGCCAGCAGCCCGGCGGGGCCCGGTAGGGATACGCAGTATTTT. This encodes CASSPAGPGRDTQYF. The whole variable domain, remainder taken from reference TRBV13 and TRBJ2-3, is AAGVIQSPRHLIKEKRETATLKCYPIPRHDTVYWYQQGPGQDPQFLISFYEKMQSDKGSIPDRFSAQQFSDYHSELNMSSLELGDSALYFCASSPAGPGRDTQYFGPGTRLTVL.

DNA for the CDR3: TGTGCCAGCAGGGGGGGCGCCTACGAGCAGTACTTC. The encoded protein is CASRGGAYEQYF. V is TRBV5-6 and J is TRBJ2-7, with D perhaps given as TRBD1 or TRBD2 (6 bases each). The germline CDR1 and CDR2 sequences are SGHDT and YYEEEE. This CDR3 has 12 amino acids. Trimming left V 5 bases short and J 2 bases short, with 8 bases between.

There are a few counts of this clonotype. This sequence joins TRBV7-2 and TRBJ2-3; TRBD2 aligns across 11 bases. CDR3 length: 15 residues. The germline CDR1 and CDR2 sequences are SGHTA and FQGNSA. The J segment lost 5 bases and the V segment lost 7 bases, leaving 8 bases of the junction unmatched. CDR3 amino acids: CASNSDSGRVDTQYF. In DNA form, the CDR3 reads TGTGCCAGCAACTCAGATAGCGGGAGGGTAGATACGCAGTATTTT.

The chain links TRBV27 to TRBJ1-2, with D possibly being TRBD1 (5 bases). This CDR3 is 14 amino acids long. Germline V gene lookup returns CDR1 MNHEY and CDR2 SMNVEV (reference sequence). Trimming stripped 2 bases from V and 5 bases from J, with 12 bases between. CDR3 region: CASSLGGRGYGYTF. The CDR3 nucleotides read TGTGCCAGCAGTTTAGGGGGAAGGGGATATGGCTACACCTTC.

Remarks on this clonotype: Just one base apart from a much larger clone, this may be a read error. The V call is TRBV3-1, the J call TRBJ1-1; 7 bases are shared with TRBD1. The germline V gene has CDR1 LGHDT and CDR2 YNNKEL (reference sequence). CDR3 size: 16 residues. With V trimmed by 3 bases and J by 4 bases, 11 bases remained unmatched. CDR3 nucleotide sequence: TGTGCCAGCAGCCATGGTCGAGGGGGCGCGAGCACTGAAGCTTTCTTT. It translates to CASSHGRGGASTEAFF.

At least ten counts were recorded for this clonotype. The chain has TRBV4-3 and TRBJ2-1; either TRBD1 or TRBD2 may supply D (5 bases each). This CDR3 is built from 13 residues. The V end lost 1 base, the J end lost 8 bases, and 9 bases lay between the germline ends. From germline, CDR1 is LGHNA and CDR2 YSLEER. CDR3 in DNA: TGCGCCAGCAGCCAAGCAGGGAGAGATGAGCAGTTCTTC. This translates into CASSQAGRDEQFF.

This clonotype was found a few times. The chain recombines TRBV6-5 with TRBJ2-2; D is uncertain. Germline V gives CDR1 MNHEY, CDR2 SVGAGI. Trimming took off 7 bases at V and 6 bases at J, with 15 bases between the two ends. The CDR3 spans 14 residues. The CDR3 reads CASMFRVWSGELFF. The DNA for the CDR3 is TGTGCCAGCATGTTCCGGGTTTGGTCCGGGGAGCTGTTTTTT.

This clonotype was counted many times. The genes are TRBV12-3 or TRBV12-4 and TRBJ2-2; D is tentatively TRBD1 or TRBD2 (6 bases each). V was pared by 10 bases and J by 5 bases, with 17 bases between. The CDR3 runs 14 residues. CDR3 sequence reads: CANSQGGVTGELFF. The CDR3 region has the DNA TGTGCCAACTCACAGGGAGGAGTGACCGGGGAGCTGTTTTTT.

This clonotype was picked up many times. The chain recombines TRBV28 with TRBJ2-3; no clear D. The germline V gene encodes CDR1 MDHEN and CDR2 SYDVKM. V gave up 5 bases and J gave up 1 base, with 10 bases separating them. The CDR3 length is 14 residues. This CDR3 is CASSDGQGTDTQYF. The CDR3, as DNA: TGTGCCAGCAGTGACGGCCAGGGCACAGATACGCAGTATTTT.

About this clonotype: Possible read error: a much larger clone is one base away. The rearrangement joins TRBV29-1 to TRBJ2-5; 7 positions agree with TRBD1. This CDR3 has 13 residues. The germline CDR1 and CDR2 sequences are SQVTM and ANQGSEA. The CDR3 sequence: CSVEHSRTGFYHF. For the CDR3, the DNA is TGCAGCGTGGAACATTCCAGGACAGGTTTTTATCACTTC.

This clonotype was found many times. The rearrangement joins TRBV19 to TRBJ2-5; D tentatively reads TRBD1 or TRBD2 (6 bases each). This CDR3 has 14 amino acids. The V end was cut by 5 bases, the J end by 5 bases, with 15 bases between. Looked up from germline, CDR1 is LNHDA and CDR2 is SQIVND (reference sequence). The CDR3 is CASSSRDIHETQYF. The CDR3 DNA reads as TGTGCCAGTAGTTCGCGGGACATCCATGAGACCCAGTACTTC.

V and J are TRBV4-3 and TRBJ2-7; D may be TRBD1 (7 bases). The CDR3 contains 15 residues. Trimming stripped 1 base from V and 1 base from J, with 11 bases between. Looked up from germline, CDR1 is LGHNA and CDR2 is YSLEER. The CDR3 is CASSQGAGGSYEQYF. In DNA, the CDR3 is TGCGCCAGCAGCCAAGGGGCAGGGGGGTCCTACGAGCAGTACTTC.

V usage is TRBV3-1 and J usage is TRBJ2-2, with TRBD2 matching 11 bases. The CDR3 has 17 residues. Trimming at V came to 2 bases and at J to 7 bases, leaving 9 bases not matched to a gene. CDR1 LGHDT and CDR2 YNNKEL come from the germline V gene (reference sequence). CDR3 residues: CASSQLAGGSFVGELFF. CDR3 DNA sequence: TGTGCCAGCAGCCAACTAGCGGGAGGATCTTTTGTCGGGGAGCTGTTTTTT.

For this clonotype: It may be a read error: a sequence one base away is much more abundant. This CDR3 is CASSGSDLNNEAFF. The CDR3 bases are TGTGCCAGCAGCGGATCGGACCTGAACAATGAAGCTTTCTTT. The V and J genes are TRBV7-2 and TRBJ1-1; D is uncertain. The CDR3 totals 14 residues. From germline, CDR1 is SGHTA and CDR2 FQGNSA.

This clonotype has just a few counts. This sequence joins TRBV12-5 and TRBJ2-7; possibly TRBD1 or TRBD2 for D (5 bases each). Germline lookup yields CDR1 LGHNT and CDR2 FRNRAP. Trimming shortened V by 0 bases and J by 4 bases, and 13 bases separated the two germline ends. The CDR3 extends over 15 amino acids. The CDR3 region is CASGLVTRGIYEQYF. The DNA of the CDR3 is TGTGCTAGTGGTTTGGTAACTAGGGGCATTTACGAGCAGTACTTC.

The CDR3 loop is CASSLTGVVSYEQYF. The CDR3 region has the DNA TGTGCCAGCAGTTTAACAGGGGTGGTCTCCTACGAGCAGTACTTC. This chain joins TRBV27 and TRBJ2-7; the match to TRBD1 covers 7 bases. Germline lookup yields CDR1 MNHEY and CDR2 SMNVEV (reference sequence). The CDR3 is 15 residues long. Trimming removed 2 bases from V and 0 bases from J; junction bases left unmatched: 4.

This chain links TRBV23-1 with TRBJ1-5; D may be TRBD1 (5 bases). TRBV23-1 is filed as an ORF, its function uncertain. V lost 6 bases to trimming and J lost 0 bases, with 18 bases between them. This CDR3 spans 17 amino acids. The CDR3 DNA sequence: TGCGCCAGCAGCCCCCCCCCCGGGGCAGGTAGCAATCAGCCCCAGCATTTT. Its translation: CASSPPPGAGSNQPQHF.

This clonotype was recorded a few times. The chain couples TRBV7-6 to TRBJ1-4; 7 nucleotides align to TRBD1. V was clipped by 2 bases and J by 8 bases; unmatched bases: 11. CDR1 is SGHVS, CDR2 FNYEAQ, per germline. The CDR3 is made up of 16 amino acids. The CDR3 here is CASSLTGRGQGEKLFF. The CDR3 region has the DNA TGTGCCAGCAGCTTAACGGGAAGGGGGCAAGGAGAAAAACTGTTTTTT. The whole variable domain, remainder taken from reference TRBV7-6 and TRBJ1-4, is GAGVSQSPRYKVTKRGQDVALRCDPISGHVSLYWYRQALGQGPEFLTYFNYEAQQDKSGLPNDRFSAERPEGSISTLTIQRTEQRDSAMYRCASSLTGRGQGEKLFFGSGTQLSVL.

This clonotype was detected many times. The chain is built from TRBV27 and TRBJ2-7; 7 bases agree with TRBD2. CDR3 length equals 14 residues. Trimming took 6 bases from V and 0 from J; bases not matched to a gene: 5. Germline assignment: CDR1 MNHEY and CDR2 SMNVEV (reference sequence). In nucleotides, the CDR3 is TGTGCCAGCAGCCCGAGGACTAGCTCCTACGAGCAGTACTTC. As protein: CASSPRTSSYEQYF.

This clonotype has ten or more counts. This chain links TRBV13 with TRBJ1-1; D remains unclear. The CDR3 has 10 amino acids. Trimming removed 5 bases at V and 8 bases at J, with 6 bases between. Germline V gives CDR1 PRHDT, CDR2 FYEKMQ (reference sequence). CDR3 bases: TGTGCCAGCAGCGAAACAGAAGCTTTCTTT. It encodes CASSETEAFF.

There are a few counts of this clonotype. The V gene is TRBV11-2, the J gene TRBJ2-1, with 9 bases identical to TRBD1. Germline CDR1 SGHAT, CDR2 FQNNGV. The V gene end was trimmed by 4 bases and the J gene end by 4 bases; junction bases not matched to a gene: 8. CDR3 length: 16 residues. The DNA of the CDR3 is TGTGCCAGCAGCTCAGGCCGGGACAGGGCATACAATGAGCAGTTCTTC. Translation gives CASSSGRDRAYNEQFF.